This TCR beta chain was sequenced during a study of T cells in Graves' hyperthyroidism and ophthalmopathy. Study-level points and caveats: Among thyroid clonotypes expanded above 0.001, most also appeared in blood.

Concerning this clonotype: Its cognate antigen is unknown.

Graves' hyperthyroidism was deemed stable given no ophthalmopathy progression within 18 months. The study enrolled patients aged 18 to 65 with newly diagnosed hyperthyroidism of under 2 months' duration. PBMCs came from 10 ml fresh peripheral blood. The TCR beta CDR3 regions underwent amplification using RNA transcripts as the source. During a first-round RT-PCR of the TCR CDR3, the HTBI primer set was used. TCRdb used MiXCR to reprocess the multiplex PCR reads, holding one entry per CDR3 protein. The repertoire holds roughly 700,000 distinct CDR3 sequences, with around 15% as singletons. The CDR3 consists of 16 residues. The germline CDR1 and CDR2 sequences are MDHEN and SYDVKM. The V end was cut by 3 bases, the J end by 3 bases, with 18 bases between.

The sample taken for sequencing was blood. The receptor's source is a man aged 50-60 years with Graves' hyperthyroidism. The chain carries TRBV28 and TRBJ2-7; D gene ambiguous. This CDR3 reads CASSFWKAATSYEQYF. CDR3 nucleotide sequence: TGTGCCAGCAGTTTTTGGAAGGCCGCCACGAGCTACGAGCAGTACTTC.